The next 10 T cell receptor beta chains were all read from a single sample in a study of blood T cells in healthy people across ages. PCR was performed a second time for roughly 7 to 11 cycles using a sample-barcoded 5' primer and a J-beta primer mix. TCRdb re-analysed the 5' RACE reads in MiXCR, keeping a single row per CDR3 protein. The sample yields about 1.1 million distinct CDR3 sequences, less than 45% seen once. Sequenced sample: blood. The receptors here all came from a man between 18 and 35 years old in good health.

The chain links TRBV3-1 to TRBJ2-2, with 8 nucleotides matching TRBD2. V lost 7 bases, J lost 2 bases, and 9 bases stayed unmatched. The CDR3 is 16 residues long. Germline assignment: CDR1 LGHDT and CDR2 YNNKEL (reference sequence). The CDR3 DNA is TGTGCCAGCAACACGGGAGGGGGAATTAACACCGGGGAGCTGTTTTTT. Residues: CASNTGGGINTGELFF.

V and J are TRBV6-5 and TRBJ1-6, with TRBD1 matching 8 bases. J gave up 7 bases and V 2 bases, and 7 bases lay outside the gene matches. The CDR3 totals 16 residues. Looked up from germline, CDR1 is MNHEY and CDR2 is SVGAGI. In DNA form, the CDR3 reads TGTGCCAGCAGTTACGGACAGGGACGGAAGAATTCACCCCTCCACTTT. It yields the protein CASSYGQGRKNSPLHF.

This rearrangement joins TRBV3-1 to TRBJ1-4; no reliable D call. Germline lookup yields CDR1 LGHDT and CDR2 YNNKEL (reference sequence). The V end was cut by 2 bases, the J end by 0 bases, with 7 bases between. CDR3 size: 15 residues. This CDR3 is CASSQHIATNEKLFF. CDR3 bases: TGTGCCAGCAGCCAACACATAGCAACTAATGAAAAACTGTTTTTT.

The genes are TRBV7-6 and TRBJ1-1, with D maybe TRBD1 (6 bases). Trimming took 5 bases from V and 4 from J, leaving 17 bases between them. CDR3 length equals 15 residues. CDR1 SGHVS and CDR2 FNYEAQ come from the germline V gene. The CDR3 DNA sequence: TGTGCCAGCAGCCCCAAAGGGGGGTTCGGCACTGAAGCTTTCTTT. It encodes CASSPKGGFGTEAFF.

The rearrangement joins TRBV9 to TRBJ1-2; D perhaps matches TRBD1 (6 bases). The germline gives CDR1 SGDLS, CDR2 YYNGEE. CDR3 length: 16 amino acids. V lost 0 bases, J lost 5 bases, and 17 bases lay in between. The CDR3 here is CASSVDPWGPKYGYTF. The CDR3 DNA follows: TGTGCCAGCAGCGTAGACCCTTGGGGGCCAAAATATGGCTACACCTTC.

This clonotype has only a few counts. The CDR3 region has the DNA TGCAGCATACTCGGGACACTCTACAATGAGCAGTTCTTC. Protein sequence: CSILGTLYNEQFF. The chain recombines TRBV29-1 with TRBJ2-1; D is possibly TRBD1 (6 bases). V shed 8 bases and J shed 3 bases, with 14 bases lying between them. In germline, CDR1 is SQVTM, CDR2 ANQGSEA. The CDR3 is 13 residues long.

This chain links TRBV2 with TRBJ2-3; 7 nucleotides match TRBD1. Trimming at V came to 4 bases and at J to 3 bases, leaving 7 bases not matched to a gene. This CDR3 spans 15 amino acids. Germline values: CDR1 SNHLY, CDR2 FYNNEI. DNA of the CDR3: TGTGCCAGCAGTGTCGGGGACAGATCAACAGATACGCAGTATTTT. The encoded protein is CASSVGDRSTDTQYF.

The gene calls are TRBV6-6 and TRBJ2-1; 8 nucleotides line up with TRBD2. Germline-derived CDR1 and CDR2 are MNHNY and SVGAGI (reference sequence). The CDR3 length is 11 residues. CDR3 sequence: CSAGAYNEQFF. In DNA form, the CDR3 reads TGTTCAGCGGGGGCATACAATGAGCAGTTCTTC.

The chain is built from TRBV7-9 and TRBJ1-4; D ambiguous. The V gene's germline CDR1 is SEHNR and CDR2 FQNEAQ (reference sequence). Trimming cost V 4 bases and J 0 bases, with 9 bases left between them. The CDR3 is 15 amino acids. The CDR3 loop is CASSSDLPTNEKLFF. For the CDR3, the DNA is TGTGCCAGCAGCTCGGACCTCCCAACTAATGAAAAACTGTTTTTT.

The chain couples TRBV12-3 or TRBV12-4 to TRBJ1-5; no definite D call. The V and J ends lost 1 base and 6 bases respectively, with 13 bases between them. The CDR3 spans 15 residues. The CDR3 sequence: CASSLVGRGSQPQHF. The CDR3 DNA reads as TGTGCCAGCAGTTTAGTAGGGAGAGGGTCTCAGCCCCAGCATTTT.